This is a list of T cell receptor beta chains from one sample in a study of T cells after yellow fever vaccination. MiXCR, run by TCRdb on the 5' RACE reads, gives a single entry per CDR3 protein. Seen here are some 240,000 distinct CDR3 sequences, approximately 3.8% observed once, and the top ten hold 19%. The sample consisted of PBMCs, taken 15 days after the yellow fever booster vaccination. Every receptor here comes from a man aged 18 to 30 who received the YFV17D yellow fever vaccine. Each CDR3 is given without its conserved first and last residue. Each record gives: V gene, clone size, CDR3 protein. The size entry gives once, few, many, or a class for an expanded clone.

TRBV6-1 many ASSGGGAKETQY
TRBV6-5 many ASSFRATGVGTEAF
TRBV7-2 many ASSLVGSSGGARRRTQY
TRBV3-1 many ASSLPETGNTIY
TRBV19 many ASSWGIKSDTQY
TRBV4-3 many ASSQEAGAPTDTQY
TRBV4-3 many ASSQEEGGARQF
TRBV7-9 many ASSFRPGGRSTEAF
TRBV20-1 many SARDRTTWSPLH
TRBV7-2 many ASSTGGAPGELF